Below are 20 T cell receptor beta chains sequenced from a single sample in a study of cytomegalovirus exposure and HLA in healthy donors. PCR primers comprised 60 Vbeta and 13 Jbeta primers. Using immunoSEQ multiplex PCR, the repertoire was profiled, and TCRdb retains in-frame clones only, with some absent. The repertoire holds about 170,000 clones, with roughly 84% as singletons. Sequenced sample: PBMCs. The origin of the receptors is a boy aged 2 to 9 in good health and CMV-seronegative.

This rearrangement joins TRBV28 to TRBJ1-1; 8 positions match TRBD1. Per germline, CDR1 MDHEN and CDR2 SYDVKM. V lost 5 bases, J lost 3 bases, and 14 bases stayed unmatched. The CDR3 runs to 17 residues. The CDR3 sequence is CASSVRYWTGKHTEAFF. The CDR3 DNA reads TGTGCCAGCAGTGTTCGATATTGGACAGGGAAACACACTGAAGCTTTCTTT.

The rearrangement joins TRBV5-4 to TRBJ2-1; 9 nucleotides agree with TRBD2. The CDR3 is 16 amino acids. In germline, CDR1 is SGHNT, CDR2 YYREEE (reference sequence). J was trimmed by 0 bases and V by 4 bases; bases with no gene match: 5. In DNA, the CDR3 is TGTGCCAGCAGCCCCGGGACTAGCCTCTCCTACAATGAGCAGTTCTTC. Its protein product is CASSPGTSLSYNEQFF.

The chain has TRBV10-3 and TRBJ1-4, with D perhaps matching TRBD1 (5 bases). This CDR3 comprises 13 residues. Per the germline V gene, CDR1 is ENHRY and CDR2 is SYGVKD. Trimming took off 11 bases at V and 6 bases at J, with 16 bases between the two ends. The DNA for the CDR3 is TGTGCCTCCAGGACACAGATGGATGAAAAACTGTTTTTT. Encoded protein: CASRTQMDEKLFF.

J is TRBJ2-2 and V is TRBV28; D uncertain. Between the trimmed V and J ends, which lost 4 bases and 7 bases, there was a span of 13 bases. This CDR3 region has 14 residues. Germline loops: CDR1 MDHEN, CDR2 SYDVKM. CDR3 in amino acids: CASSSASRIGELFF. For the CDR3, the DNA is TGTGCCAGCAGTTCTGCATCCAGGATCGGGGAGCTGTTTTTT.

This clone was detected only once. This chain joins TRBV5-1 and TRBJ1-2; no firm D call. The CDR3 runs to 15 residues. Germline CDR1 and CDR2: SGHRS and YFSETQ. V was clipped by 0 bases and J by 1 base, with 10 bases between them. CDR3 in DNA: TGCGCCAGCAGCTTGGACAGAGGGATTAACTATGGCTACACCTTC. The encoded protein is CASSLDRGINYGYTF.

Concerning this clone: Other DNA sequences of this sample code for an identical CDR3. DNA of the CDR3: TGTGCCAGTCACCGGGACAGGGTCAATCAGCCCCAGCATTTT. Protein: CASHRDRVNQPQHF. The chain employs TRBV19 and TRBJ1-5; 9 bases are a match to TRBD1. Germline-derived CDR1 and CDR2 are LNHDA and SQIVND (reference sequence). The CDR3 is 14 amino acids. With V trimmed by 8 bases and J by 3 bases, 5 bases remained unmatched.

The chain couples TRBV6-5 to TRBJ1-1; tentative D call: TRBD1 (5 bases). Germline V lookup: CDR1 MNHEY, CDR2 SVGAGI. The CDR3 runs to 11 residues. Trimming removed 7 bases from V and 3 bases from J, with 6 bases in between. The chain's CDR3 is CASTRDTEAFF. Written as DNA, the CDR3 is TGTGCCAGCACCAGGGACACTGAAGCTTTCTTT.

This clone was recorded a few times. The J gene is TRBJ1-1, the V gene TRBV6-5; D gene uncertain. The germline V gene encodes CDR1 MNHEY and CDR2 SVGAGI. The CDR3 has 12 amino acids. Trimming took 10 bases from V and 2 from J, leaving 11 bases between them. For the CDR3, the DNA is TGTGCCACGTCGGACTCAAACACTGAAGCTTTCTTT. It translates to CATSDSNTEAFF.

The chain recombines TRBV5-1 with TRBJ2-1; weak D call: TRBD2 (5 bases). Trimming cost V 2 bases and J 6 bases, with 18 bases left between them. This CDR3 is 16 amino acids long. The germline V gene has CDR1 SGHRS and CDR2 YFSETQ. The CDR3 DNA sequence: TGCGCCAGCAGCTTCCCGGGCCCGGGGAGAGGCAATGAGCAGTTCTTC. Its protein product is CASSFPGPGRGNEQFF.

J is TRBJ1-5 and V is TRBV7-2; D ambiguous. Trimming removed 2 bases at V and 6 bases at J, with 5 bases between. The CDR3 has 12 amino acids. Germline V gives CDR1 SGHTA, CDR2 FQGNSA. As DNA, the CDR3 is TGTGCCAGCAGCTTACGGGGTCAGCCCCAGCATTTT. Its protein is CASSLRGQPQHF.

The gene calls are TRBV27 and TRBJ2-3; a possible D gene is TRBD2 (6 bases). Germline V gene lookup returns CDR1 MNHEY and CDR2 SMNVEV (reference sequence). The CDR3 loop spans 18 amino acids. V lost 2 bases and J 0 bases, leaving 18 bases between the germline ends. In DNA, the CDR3 is TGTGCCAGCAGTTTAGGAGGGTACGTGGTTGCAAGCACAGATACGCAGTATTTT. It yields the protein CASSLGGYVVASTDTQYF.

The rearrangement joins TRBV11-3 to TRBJ2-7, with a tentative D call TRBD1 (5 bases). The CDR3 is made up of 13 amino acids. V lost 0 bases and J lost 3, with 6 bases in between. Looked up from germline, CDR1 is SGHNT and CDR2 is YENEEA. The CDR3 sequence is CASSLEGDYEQYF. For the CDR3, the DNA is TGTGCCAGCAGCTTAGAAGGGGACTACGAGCAGTACTTC.

This clone is a singleton in its sample. The chain employs TRBV7-7 and TRBJ2-5; 13 bases match TRBD2. The junction had 3 bases not matched to a gene; V was cut back by 4 bases and J by 1 base. The CDR3 contains 16 residues. Looked up from germline, CDR1 is SSHAT and CDR2 is FNYEAQ (reference sequence). This CDR3 reads CASSSGLAGRQETQYF. The CDR3 DNA sequence: TGTGCCAGCAGCTCGGGACTAGCGGGACGCCAAGAGACCCAGTACTTC.

The chain has TRBV29-1 and TRBJ2-2, with 8 bases aligning to TRBD1. Losses at the gene ends were 5 bases for V and 6 bases for J; bases not matched to a gene: 8. Germline V gene lookup returns CDR1 SQVTM and CDR2 ANQGSEA. The CDR3 loop spans 14 amino acids. The CDR3 is CSVQRTGSSGELFF. The CDR3 coding sequence is TGCAGCGTTCAGAGGACAGGGTCCTCCGGGGAGCTGTTTTTT.

This clone was observed once. The chain has TRBV5-4 and TRBJ2-2; 8 bases fit TRBD2. The CDR3 length is 15 residues. Germline-derived CDR1 and CDR2 are SGHNT and YYREEE (reference sequence). The junction had 3 bases not matched to a gene; V was cut back by 4 bases and J by 1 base. In DNA, the CDR3 is TGTGCCAGCAGCAAGAGCGGGAGGAACACCGGGGAGCTGTTTTTT. Its translation: CASSKSGRNTGELFF. The whole variable domain, filled in from reference TRBV5-4 and TRBJ2-2, reads ETGVTQSPTHLIKTRGQQVTLRCSSQSGHNTVSWYQQALGQGPQFIFQYYREEENGRGNFPPRFSGLQFPNYSSELNVNALELDDSALYLCASSKSGRNTGELFFGEGSRLTVL.

The chain has TRBV28 and TRBJ1-2; 9 nucleotides agree with TRBD1. The CDR3 totals 15 residues. J was trimmed by 6 bases and V by 6 bases; bases with no gene match: 11. CDR1 and CDR2 (germline): MDHEN, SYDVKM. The CDR3 loop reads CASSPNRGTGHGYTF. CDR3 sequence (DNA): TGTGCCAGCAGCCCAAATAGAGGGACAGGGCATGGCTACACCTTC.

The chain combines TRBV11-2 with TRBJ2-7; 8 bases fit TRBD2. This CDR3 comprises 16 residues. Germline V gives CDR1 SGHAT, CDR2 FQNNGV. With V trimmed by 3 bases and J by 7 bases, 14 bases remained unmatched. CDR3 bases: TGTGCCAGCAGCTTGTGGGCGGGAGGAAGTTCGGGGGAGCAGTACTTC. This sequence encodes CASSLWAGGSSGEQYF.

V usage is TRBV10-1 and J usage is TRBJ2-1, with D perhaps TRBD2 (6 bases). The CDR3 spans 16 residues. The V end lost 4 bases, the J end lost 2 bases, and 15 bases lay between the germline ends. Looked up from germline, CDR1 is WNHNN and CDR2 is SYGVQD (reference sequence). CDR3: CASSARLDVTYNEQFF. In DNA, the CDR3 is TGCGCCAGCAGTGCTCGACTAGACGTCACCTACAATGAGCAGTTCTTC.

The V and J genes are TRBV28 and TRBJ2-5, with 13 bases fitting TRBD2. The V gene's germline CDR1 is MDHEN and CDR2 SYDVKM. J lost 3 bases, V lost 5 bases, and 12 bases had no gene match. The CDR3 has 18 amino acids. CDR3 coding DNA: TGTGCCAGCAGTGGACTACTCGGACTAGCGGGAGTGGAAGAGACCCAGTACTTC. It yields the protein CASSGLLGLAGVEETQYF.

The V gene is TRBV18, the J gene TRBJ2-3, with TRBD1 matching 8 bases. Germline loops: CDR1 KGHSH, CDR2 LQKENI. The V and J ends lost 0 bases and 2 bases, in that order; junction bases with no gene match: 4. This CDR3 has 16 residues. The CDR3 sequence: CASSPPTGEHTDTQYF. Written as DNA, the CDR3 is TGTGCCAGCTCACCACCGACAGGGGAACACACAGATACGCAGTATTTT.